Listed below are T cell receptor beta chains from one sample, sequenced in a study of identical twins. Using its own MiXCR run on the 5' RACE reads, TCRdb lists one record per CDR3 protein. The sample has about 920,000 distinct CDR3 sequences, approximately 13% seen once; the top ten hold around 1.5%. A further study also used this sample, focusing on yellow fever vaccine responses in identical twins.

Sequencing was done on a sample of PBMCs. The receptors were gathered from a woman aged 18-35 years in good health. The CDR3 runs from the conserved cysteine through the conserved F or W. The order of the fields is clone size, V gene, J gene, CDR3 protein. Some rows mark clone size as missing; the rest say once, few, many or name a class of expanded clone.

abundance: .
v_gene: TRBV28
j_gene: TRBJ1-2
CDR3aa: CASSLLQGRWGYTF

abundance: .
v_gene: TRBV12-3/TRBV12-4
j_gene: TRBJ1-5
CDR3aa: CASKGDNQPQHF

abundance: few
v_gene: TRBV4-1
j_gene: TRBJ2-5
CDR3aa: CASSQEPGGMETQYF

abundance: few
v_gene: TRBV5-1
j_gene: TRBJ2-3
CDR3aa: CASSPGGGRTDTQYF

abundance: .
v_gene: TRBV2
j_gene: TRBJ2-1
CDR3aa: CASCPIGGAGYLYNEQFF

abundance: few
v_gene: TRBV6-4
j_gene: TRBJ2-2
CDR3aa: CARIGDTGELFF

abundance: .
v_gene: TRBV7-9
j_gene: TRBJ2-2
CDR3aa: CASSDMESGGELFF

abundance: .
v_gene: TRBV10-3
j_gene: TRBJ2-7
CDR3aa: CAISGQPYEQYF

abundance: many
v_gene: TRBV6-5
j_gene: TRBJ1-1
CDR3aa: CASSYPGVTEAFF

abundance: few
v_gene: TRBV7-6
j_gene: TRBJ2-3
CDR3aa: CASSLMGSSTDTQYF

abundance: .
v_gene: TRBV29-1
j_gene: TRBJ1-1
CDR3aa: CSVGGQGIAEAFF

abundance: .
v_gene: TRBV6-2/TRBV6-3
j_gene: TRBJ1-5
CDR3aa: CASEGVLSNQPQHF

abundance: .
v_gene: TRBV11-2
j_gene: TRBJ2-7
CDR3aa: CASRLPGLANSYEQYF

abundance: few
v_gene: TRBV28
j_gene: TRBJ2-7
CDR3aa: CASSWRGLPYEQYF

abundance: many
v_gene: TRBV12-3/TRBV12-4
j_gene: TRBJ2-3
CDR3aa: CASSPIRTTVTDTQYF

abundance: few
v_gene: TRBV28
j_gene: TRBJ2-3
CDR3aa: CASSLNSIEDPTPDTQYF

abundance: .
v_gene: TRBV5-6
j_gene: TRBJ2-2
CDR3aa: CASSLFAGLGGELFF

abundance: few
v_gene: TRBV27
j_gene: TRBJ2-1
CDR3aa: CASSLSYLGRGPTYNEQFF

abundance: .
v_gene: TRBV2
j_gene: TRBJ1-1
CDR3aa: CASSEARTPVTF

abundance: .
v_gene: TRBV2
j_gene: TRBJ1-2
CDR3aa: CASSAQLLSNYGYTF

abundance: .
v_gene: TRBV4-1
j_gene: TRBJ2-2
CDR3aa: CASSQGLRVTGELFF

abundance: few
v_gene: TRBV4-1
j_gene: TRBJ2-5
CDR3aa: CASSHVRGGEETQYF

abundance: .
v_gene: TRBV15
j_gene: TRBJ2-7
CDR3aa: CATTRGGAAYEQYF

abundance: few
v_gene: TRBV2
j_gene: TRBJ2-7
CDR3aa: CASNLGTGRPEQYF

abundance: few
v_gene: TRBV6-5
j_gene: TRBJ2-1
CDR3aa: CASSYSPQGAAYNEQFF

abundance: few
v_gene: TRBV10-3
j_gene: TRBJ2-7
CDR3aa: CAIRGGTSDTYEQYF

abundance: few
v_gene: TRBV20-1
j_gene: TRBJ2-3
CDR3aa: CSARDFTRDTQYF

abundance: many
v_gene: TRBV10-3
j_gene: TRBJ2-2
CDR3aa: CATGANTGELFF

abundance: .
v_gene: TRBV15
j_gene: TRBJ2-7
CDR3aa: CATSRASGSGSYEQYF

abundance: few
v_gene: TRBV10-3
j_gene: TRBJ2-1
CDR3aa: CATLSDSYNEQFF

abundance: few
v_gene: TRBV24-1
j_gene: TRBJ2-1
CDR3aa: CATSDPARLNNEQFF

abundance: few
v_gene: TRBV12-3/TRBV12-4
j_gene: TRBJ2-5
CDR3aa: CASSLARGQGRETQYF

abundance: .
v_gene: TRBV2
j_gene: TRBJ2-5
CDR3aa: CASSEWGLAGEETQYF

abundance: few
v_gene: TRBV2
j_gene: TRBJ1-2
CDR3aa: CASSEGGLGRNNYGYTF

abundance: .
v_gene: TRBV10-2
j_gene: TRBJ2-5
CDR3aa: CASSESRSIEETKGETQYF

abundance: many
v_gene: TRBV20-1
j_gene: TRBJ2-1
CDR3aa: CSAWGTSTNNEQFF

abundance: many
v_gene: TRBV12-3/TRBV12-4
j_gene: TRBJ2-7
CDR3aa: CASSPRTRPEQYF

abundance: many
v_gene: TRBV5-5
j_gene: TRBJ2-3
CDR3aa: CASSWGQGHTDTQYF

abundance: many
v_gene: TRBV5-1
j_gene: TRBJ2-5
CDR3aa: CASSTGQGVETQYF

abundance: .
v_gene: TRBV7-9
j_gene: TRBJ2-1
CDR3aa: CASSLLGNTEQFF

abundance: .
v_gene: TRBV14
j_gene: TRBJ1-5
CDR3aa: CASSPRETLNQPQHF

abundance: .
v_gene: TRBV11-2
j_gene: TRBJ2-2
CDR3aa: CASSLAWAGGTGELFF

abundance: .
v_gene: TRBV7-2
j_gene: TRBJ1-2
CDR3aa: CASSLVAGGNYGYTF

abundance: .
v_gene: TRBV20-1
j_gene: TRBJ1-2
CDR3aa: CSATRDRGNGYTF

abundance: .
v_gene: TRBV5-1
j_gene: TRBJ2-1
CDR3aa: CASSLRTPANEQFF